These 29 T cell receptor beta chains were all obtained from the same sample, sequenced in a study of graft-versus-host responses after intestinal transplantation. Their specific antigens are unknown. The protocol was immunoSEQ multiplex PCR, while the TCRdb copy is restricted to in-frame clones and leaves out a portion. The sample contains around 88,000 clones, around 86% of which appear only once. The sequencing used unstimulated CD8+ T cells sorted from spleen or lymph node cells, collected before intestinal transplant. The receptors stem from a human donor who received an intestinal transplant.

The chain combines TRBV5-4 with TRBJ2-5; 8 bases match TRBD1. Trimming at V came to 6 bases and at J to 5 bases, leaving 15 bases not matched to a gene. The length of the CDR3 is 16 residues. Germline CDR1 and CDR2: SGHNT and YYREEE (reference sequence). The chain's CDR3 is CASNDPLGQEGETQYF. The CDR3 coding sequence is TGTGCCAGCAACGACCCTTTGGGACAGGAGGGGGAGACCCAGTACTTC.

J is TRBJ1-1 and V is TRBV7-3, with 7 positions matching TRBD1. The CDR3 is 16 residues long. Germline V gives CDR1 SGHTA, CDR2 FQGTGA. V was pared by 5 bases and J by 0 bases, with 9 bases of the junction left unmatched. CDR3 in DNA: TGTGCCAGCAGCCGAGGCGGGACAGTTATGAACACTGAAGCTTTCTTT. Its translation: CASSRGGTVMNTEAFF.

V is TRBV11-2 and J is TRBJ1-1, with D possibly being TRBD1 (5 bases). The CDR3 extends over 15 amino acids. Trimming shortened V by 4 bases and J by 0 bases, and 12 bases separated the two germline ends. Germline CDR1 SGHAT, CDR2 FQNNGV. For the CDR3, the DNA is TGTGCCAGCAGCTCTGACAGTTTCATGAACACTGAAGCTTTCTTT. Its translation is CASSSDSFMNTEAFF. Drawing the rest from reference TRBV11-2 and TRBJ1-1, the complete variable domain is EAGVAQSPRYKIIEKRQSVAFWCNPISGHATLYWYQQILGQGPKLLIQFQNNGVVDDSQLPKDRFSAERLKGVDSTLKIQPAKLEDSAVYLCASSSDSFMNTEAFFGQGTRLTVV.

The chain employs TRBV5-1 and TRBJ2-5; D unclear. Germline CDR1 is SGHRS and CDR2 is YFSETQ. V lost 4 bases, J lost 3 bases, and 10 bases lay in between. The CDR3 loop spans 13 amino acids. The CDR3 sequence: CASSPGREETQYF. In DNA form, the CDR3 reads TGCGCCAGCAGCCCCGGACGGGAAGAGACCCAGTACTTC. Full variable domain (missing parts from reference TRBV5-1 and TRBJ2-5): KAGVTQTPRYLIKTRGQQVTLSCSPISGHRSVSWYQQTPGQGLQFLFEYFSETQRNKGNFPGRFSGRQFSNSRSEMNVSTLELGDSALYLCASSPGREETQYFGPGTRLLVL.

The V gene is TRBV28, the J gene TRBJ2-3, with TRBD2 matching 10 bases. V trimming: 2 bases; J trimming: 4 bases; junction bases outside the gene matches: 6. CDR1 and CDR2 (germline): MDHEN, SYDVKM. This CDR3 has 16 amino acids. DNA for the CDR3: TGTGCCAGCAGTTTAAGAGCGGGAGGGCGTGCAGATACGCAGTATTTT. Its translation: CASSLRAGGRADTQYF.

The chain carries TRBV12-2 and TRBJ1-2; TRBD1 was called by the table and not checked on the DNA. TRBV12-2 has pseudogene status. CDR3 length: 14 amino acids. The CDR3 DNA sequence: TGTGCAAGTCGCTTAGATCTCAGGGGAGTTGACTACACCTTC. This translates into CASRLDLRGVDYTF.

This clone was seen only once. J is TRBJ2-5 and V is TRBV7-8; D is perhaps TRBD2 (7 bases). Germline V lookup: CDR1 SGHVS, CDR2 FQNEAQ. The CDR3 sequence is 16 residues long. With 3 bases removed from V and 2 bases from J, the gap between germline ends came to 16 bases. The CDR3 loop is CASSFAGADSQETQYF. Written as DNA, the CDR3 is TGTGCCAGCAGCTTCGCGGGGGCCGACAGTCAAGAGACCCAGTACTTC.

This rearrangement joins TRBV28 to TRBJ2-7; 7 bases are a match to TRBD2. Germline V lookup: CDR1 MDHEN, CDR2 SYDVKM. Losses at the gene ends were 3 bases for V and 4 bases for J; bases not matched to a gene: 9. This CDR3 region has 15 residues. The CDR3 coding sequence is TGTGCCAGCAGTTTGCCTGCGGGAGACGGGTACGAGCAGTACTTC. Protein sequence: CASSLPAGDGYEQYF.

The chain employs TRBV5-4 and TRBJ2-1; D may be TRBD2 (6 bases). Germline V gene data show CDR1 as SGHNT and CDR2 as YYREEE (reference sequence). Between the trimmed V and J ends, which lost 2 bases and 10 bases, there was a span of 13 bases. This CDR3 comprises 13 residues. Written as DNA, the CDR3 is TGTGCCAGCAGCTTCGGGGTGGCGGGGGAGCAGTTCTTC. This gives the protein CASSFGVAGEQFF.

As DNA, the CDR3 is TGCGCCAGCAGCCAAGAAGGAACGGATACGCAGTATTTT. Its translation: CASSQEGTDTQYF. The chain couples TRBV4-1 to TRBJ2-3; no clear D gene. The V gene lost 0 bases and the J gene lost 6 bases, with 7 bases spanning the gap. The CDR3 loop spans 13 amino acids. Germline loops: CDR1 MGHRA, CDR2 YSYEKL.

The chain carries TRBV5-4 and TRBJ2-1, with a weak D call TRBD1 (5 bases). Trimming shortened V by 2 bases and J by 0 bases, and 9 bases separated the two germline ends. The CDR3 extends over 15 amino acids. CDR1 is SGHNT and CDR2 is YYREEE in the germline V gene (reference sequence). CDR3 sequence reads: CASSLQASSYNEQFF. CDR3 DNA sequence: TGTGCCAGCAGCTTACAGGCGAGCTCCTACAATGAGCAGTTCTTC. The full variable domain, rest sourced from reference TRBV5-4 and TRBJ2-1, is ETGVTQSPTHLIKTRGQQVTLRCSSQSGHNTVSWYQQALGQGPQFIFQYYREEENGRGNFPPRFSGLQFPNYSSELNVNALELDDSALYLCASSLQASSYNEQFFGPGTRLTVL.

The chain carries TRBV6-1 and TRBJ2-7; the D is unclear. V was trimmed by 1 base and J by 3 bases, leaving 16 bases between them. CDR1 MNHNS and CDR2 SASEGT come from the germline V gene. The CDR3 has 16 amino acids. The CDR3, as DNA: TGTGCCAGCAGTGAAGAGAATTCCTATTGGGGCTACGAGCAGTACTTC. This gives the protein CASSEENSYWGYEQYF.

The chain joins TRBV7-9 to TRBJ2-7, with 10 nucleotides matching TRBD1. Germline CDR1 is SEHNR and CDR2 is FQNEAQ (reference sequence). Trimming at V came to 5 bases and at J to 2 bases, leaving 6 bases not matched to a gene. This CDR3 has 15 residues. The CDR3 DNA reads TGTGCCAGCAGCCCCCGGGACAGGGGCACCTACGAGCAGTACTTC. It specifies CASSPRDRGTYEQYF.

The V gene is TRBV28, the J gene TRBJ1-2, with D uncertain. Germline V lookup: CDR1 MDHEN, CDR2 SYDVKM. Deletions cut 5 bases from V and 6 bases from J, with 16 bases between. CDR3 length: 14 amino acids. This CDR3 is CASSGMEVGDGYTF. The CDR3 DNA reads as TGTGCCAGCAGTGGCATGGAGGTAGGCGATGGCTACACCTTC.

This chain uses TRBV4-1 with TRBJ1-2; 9 bases match TRBD1. The CDR3 is 14 amino acids. J gave up 3 bases and V 4 bases, and 3 bases lay outside the gene matches. The germline V gene has CDR1 MGHRA and CDR2 YSYEKL. CDR3 sequence (DNA): TGCGCCAGCAGCCTTGGACAGGGGTACTATGGCTACACCTTC. As protein: CASSLGQGYYGYTF.

This rearrangement joins TRBV6-5 to TRBJ1-1, with D perhaps matching TRBD1 (5 bases). From germline, CDR1 is MNHEY and CDR2 SVGAGI. The length of the CDR3 is 14 residues. Trimming removed 2 bases at V and 1 base at J, with 8 bases between. For the CDR3, the DNA is TGTGCCAGCAGTTACGGGACGGCGAACACTGAAGCTTTCTTT. Translating gives CASSYGTANTEAFF.

CDR3 DNA sequence: TGTGCCAGCACCCCGGGACTAGGCCTCGGCGGGGAGCTGTTTTTT. Its translation: CASTPGLGLGGELFF. This chain joins TRBV6-5 and TRBJ2-2; 8 bases align to TRBD2. V dropped 7 bases and J dropped 7; count of bases not matched to a gene: 11. In germline, CDR1 is MNHEY, CDR2 SVGAGI. The CDR3 runs to 15 residues.

A single count supports this clone. The rearrangement uses TRBV7-9 and TRBJ1-1; unclear D gene. Trimming removed 2 bases from V and 7 bases from J, with 8 bases in between. Germline lookup yields CDR1 SEHNR and CDR2 FQNEAQ (reference sequence). The CDR3 length is 12 residues. CDR3 loop: CASSLKPNEAFF. The CDR3 bases are TGTGCCAGCAGCTTAAAGCCGAATGAAGCTTTCTTT.

This clone has only one observation. The chain recombines TRBV5-1 with TRBJ2-7; 7 nucleotides line up with TRBD1. This CDR3 is 14 amino acids long. The germline CDR1 and CDR2 sequences are SGHRS and YFSETQ. J was trimmed by 7 bases and V by 0 bases; bases with no gene match: 7. The CDR3 protein is CASSLVTGTDEQYF. The CDR3 DNA reads TGCGCCAGCAGCTTGGTGACAGGGACGGATGAGCAGTACTTC. Filled out from reference TRBV5-1 and TRBJ2-7, the complete variable domain reads KAGVTQTPRYLIKTRGQQVTLSCSPISGHRSVSWYQQTPGQGLQFLFEYFSETQRNKGNFPGRFSGRQFSNSRSEMNVSTLELGDSALYLCASSLVTGTDEQYFGPGTRLTVT.

V gene TRBV5-1 combines with J gene TRBJ2-7, with a possible D match to TRBD1 (5 bases). This CDR3 spans 12 amino acids. From germline, CDR1 is SGHRS and CDR2 YFSETQ. Trimming removed 4 bases from V and 3 bases from J, with 8 bases in between. The CDR3 loop reads CASSPTGYEQYF. The CDR3 DNA is TGCGCCAGCAGCCCCACAGGCTACGAGCAGTACTTC.

This chain uses TRBV27 with TRBJ2-5; TRBD1 matches at 8 bases. Per the germline V gene, CDR1 is MNHEY and CDR2 is SMNVEV (reference sequence). There are 13 residues in the CDR3. V trimming: 4 bases; J trimming: 5 bases; junction bases outside the gene matches: 3. CDR3: CASSWDRWETQYF. Written as DNA, the CDR3 is TGTGCCAGCAGTTGGGACAGGTGGGAGACCCAGTACTTC.

This rearrangement joins TRBV5-1 to TRBJ2-7, with a weak D call TRBD1 (6 bases). The CDR3 consists of 13 residues. The V and J ends lost 4 bases and 3 bases respectively, with 11 bases between them. In germline, CDR1 is SGHRS, CDR2 YFSETQ. For the CDR3, the DNA is TGCGCCAGCAGCCAAGGACAGTTCTACGAGCAGTACTTC. Its protein is CASSQGQFYEQYF. Together with reference TRBV5-1 and TRBJ2-7, the CDR3 gives the full variable domain: KAGVTQTPRYLIKTRGQQVTLSCSPISGHRSVSWYQQTPGQGLQFLFEYFSETQRNKGNFPGRFSGRQFSNSRSEMNVSTLELGDSALYLCASSQGQFYEQYFGPGTRLTVT.

The rearrangement uses TRBV28 and TRBJ2-7; the D gene could be TRBD1 or TRBD2 (5 bases each). With 7 bases removed from V and 3 bases from J, the gap between germline ends came to 16 bases. CDR1 and CDR2 (germline): MDHEN, SYDVKM. CDR3 length: 14 residues. CDR3 coding DNA: TGTGCCAGCACCGAGGGGACCTGGGGCTACGAGCAGTACTTC. Translation gives CASTEGTWGYEQYF. Full variable domain (outside the CDR3, taken from reference TRBV28 and TRBJ2-7): DVKVTQSSRYLVKRTGEKVFLECVQDMDHENMFWYRQDPGLGLRLIYFSYDVKMKEKGDIPEGYSVSREKKERFSLILESASTNQTSMYLCASTEGTWGYEQYFGPGTRLTVT.

To note about this clone: Within the sample, other DNA sequences also encode this same CDR3. The rearrangement uses TRBV6-9 and TRBJ2-5, with 7 bases lining up with TRBD1. V lost 9 bases to trimming and J lost 1 base; unmatched junction nucleotides: 5. This CDR3 region has 13 residues. Germline lookup yields CDR1 MNHGY and CDR2 SVAAGI. The CDR3 DNA reads as TGTGCCAGACCCCGGACAGGCCAAGAGACCCAGTACTTC. Protein product: CARPRTGQETQYF.

The chain is built from TRBV28 and TRBJ1-5; D call uncertain. The CDR3 is 14 residues long. Trimming took off 3 bases at V and 3 bases at J, with 9 bases between the two ends. Germline V gene sequence: CDR1 MDHEN, CDR2 SYDVKM. The CDR3 nucleotides read TGTGCCAGCAGTTTCCAACGGTTCAATCAGCCCCAGCATTTT. It codes for CASSFQRFNQPQHF.

This rearrangement joins TRBV9 to TRBJ2-1, with D perhaps assigned TRBD1 or TRBD2 (5 bases each). Trimming cost V 3 bases and J 0 bases, with 16 bases left between them. The CDR3 runs 17 residues. Per the germline V gene, CDR1 is SGDLS and CDR2 is YYNGEE. CDR3: CASSAPFGGSSYNEQFF. For the CDR3, the DNA is TGTGCCAGCAGCGCTCCCTTTGGGGGAAGCTCCTACAATGAGCAGTTCTTC.

The J gene is TRBJ1-1, the V gene TRBV27; D uncertain. Trimming shortened V by 1 base and J by 3 bases, and 12 bases separated the two germline ends. CDR1 and CDR2 from the germline V gene are MNHEY and SMNVEV (reference sequence). The CDR3 has 15 amino acids. CDR3 in amino acids: CASSLCCGRDTEAFF. The CDR3 DNA follows: TGTGCCAGCAGTTTATGTTGTGGTAGGGACACTGAAGCTTTCTTT.

This chain connects TRBV19 to TRBJ2-2; no firm D call. This CDR3 contains 15 residues. The V end lost 6 bases, the J end lost 0 bases, and 11 bases lay between the germline ends. Germline V gene data show CDR1 as LNHDA and CDR2 as SQIVND (reference sequence). In nucleotides, the CDR3 is TGTGCCAGTAGGAACCGCCGTCCGAACACCGGGGAGCTGTTTTTT. Translating gives CASRNRRPNTGELFF. Drawing the rest from reference TRBV19 and TRBJ2-2, the complete variable domain is DGGITQSPKYLFRKEGQNVTLSCEQNLNHDAMYWYRQDPGQGLRLIYYSQIVNDFQKGDIAEGYSVSREKKESFPLTVTSAQKNPTAFYLCASRNRRPNTGELFFGEGSRLTVL.

The J gene is TRBJ2-7, the V gene TRBV2, with 7 bases aligning to TRBD2. This CDR3 spans 10 amino acids. Trimming took 10 bases from V and 6 from J; bases not matched to a gene: 3. The germline CDR1 and CDR2 sequences are SNHLY and FYNNEI. The DNA for the CDR3 is TGTGCCACGGGGGGACGCGAGCAGTACTTC. It yields the protein CATGGREQYF.